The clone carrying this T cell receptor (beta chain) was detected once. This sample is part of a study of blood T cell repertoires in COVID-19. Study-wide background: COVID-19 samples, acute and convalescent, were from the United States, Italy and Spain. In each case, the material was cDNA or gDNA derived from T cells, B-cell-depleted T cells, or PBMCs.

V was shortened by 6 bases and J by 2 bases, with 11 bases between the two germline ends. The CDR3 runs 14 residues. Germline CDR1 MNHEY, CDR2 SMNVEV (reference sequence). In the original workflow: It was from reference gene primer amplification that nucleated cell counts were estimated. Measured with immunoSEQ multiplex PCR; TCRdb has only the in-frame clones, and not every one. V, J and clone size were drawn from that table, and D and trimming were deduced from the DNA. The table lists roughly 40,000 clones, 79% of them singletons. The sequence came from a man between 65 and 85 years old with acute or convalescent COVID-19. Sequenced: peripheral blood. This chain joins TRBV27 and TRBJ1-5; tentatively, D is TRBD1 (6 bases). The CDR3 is CASRRGTGNQPQHF. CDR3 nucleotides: TGTGCCAGCAGAAGGGGGACGGGCAATCAGCCCCAGCATTTT.